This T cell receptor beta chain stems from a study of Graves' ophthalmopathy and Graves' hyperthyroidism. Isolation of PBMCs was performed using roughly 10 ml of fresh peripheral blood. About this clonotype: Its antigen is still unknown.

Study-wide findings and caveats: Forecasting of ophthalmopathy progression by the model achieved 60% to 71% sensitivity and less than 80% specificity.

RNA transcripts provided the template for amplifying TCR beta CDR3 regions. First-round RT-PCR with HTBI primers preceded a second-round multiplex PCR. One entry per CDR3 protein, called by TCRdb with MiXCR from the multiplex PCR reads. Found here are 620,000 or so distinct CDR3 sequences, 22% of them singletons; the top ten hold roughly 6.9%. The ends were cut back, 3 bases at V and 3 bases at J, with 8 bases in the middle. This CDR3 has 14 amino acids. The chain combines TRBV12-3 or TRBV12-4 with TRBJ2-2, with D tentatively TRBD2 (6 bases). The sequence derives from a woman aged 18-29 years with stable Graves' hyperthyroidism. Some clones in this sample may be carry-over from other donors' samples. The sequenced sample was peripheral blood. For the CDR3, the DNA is TGTGCCAGCAGTTTCAGGGAGGACACCGGGGAGCTGTTTTTT. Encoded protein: CASSFREDTGELFF.